The 9 T cell receptor beta chains presented below share a single source sample, sequenced in a study of shared clonotypes between healthy human individuals. Naive CD8 populations comprised CD45RO-negative cells positively selected for CCR7, excluding terminally differentiated effector memory CD45RA+ cells. Data came from immunoSEQ multiplex PCR; TCRdb stores just in-frame clones and leaves some out. Of around 640,000 clones in the sample, 95% to 97% were seen once. The specimen was naive CD8+ T cells sorted from blood. The receptors stem from a young woman in good health.

This chain joins TRBV27 and TRBJ1-6, with D unclear. From germline, CDR1 is MNHEY and CDR2 SMNVEV (reference sequence). V lost 4 bases to trimming and J lost 0 bases, with 4 bases between them. The CDR3 is 14 residues long. CDR3 DNA: TGTGCCAGCAGTTCGAGCTCCTATAATTCACCCCTCCACTTT. Residues: CASSSSSYNSPLHF.

The rearrangement links TRBV5-1 to TRBJ2-7; TRBD2 agrees at 14 bases. This CDR3 contains 15 residues. J gave up 7 bases and V 4 bases, and 7 bases lay outside the gene matches. The germline gives CDR1 SGHRS, CDR2 YFSETQ. The CDR3 sequence is CASSMTSGRAREQYF. For the CDR3, the DNA is TGCGCCAGCAGCATGACTAGCGGGAGGGCTCGAGAGCAGTACTTC.

The chain is built from TRBV11-2 and TRBJ2-7, with D uncertain. The CDR3 sequence is 16 residues long. The ends were cut back, 1 base at V and 2 bases at J, with 15 bases in the middle. Germline V gene data show CDR1 as SGHAT and CDR2 as FQNNGV. Here the CDR3 reads CASSLAVLSPTYEQYF. The CDR3 nucleotides read TGTGCCAGCAGCTTAGCGGTACTCAGCCCGACCTACGAGCAGTACTTC.

The chain recombines TRBV28 with TRBJ2-3; 10 positions agree with TRBD2. V was pared by 5 bases and J by 2 bases, with 16 bases of the junction left unmatched. CDR1 and CDR2 from the germline V gene are MDHEN and SYDVKM. The CDR3 has 19 amino acids. The CDR3 bases are TGTGCCAGCAGTGGCCCGGCCCGCCCCCTAGCGGGAGCCACAGATACGCAGTATTTT. Amino acids: CASSGPARPLAGATDTQYF.

V usage is TRBV27 and J usage is TRBJ1-5; a possible D gene is TRBD1 (5 bases). V dropped 4 bases and J dropped 5 bases, with 15 bases sitting between them. Germline CDR1 and CDR2: MNHEY and SMNVEV (reference sequence). The CDR3 length is 15 residues. CDR3 DNA: TGTGCCAGCAGTTATTCGGGGTTAGGGGATCAGCCCCAGCATTTT. Its translation is CASSYSGLGDQPQHF.

The chain employs TRBV5-1 and TRBJ2-7, with TRBD1 matching 11 bases. Germline CDR1 is SGHRS and CDR2 is YFSETQ. With 6 bases clipped from V and 2 bases from J, the junction kept 10 bases outside the gene matches. CDR3 length equals 16 residues. CDR3 in DNA: TGCGCCAGCATTTCAATGGGACAGGGGGTAGCCTACGAGCAGTACTTC. Protein product: CASISMGQGVAYEQYF.

V is TRBV13 and J is TRBJ2-1; 9 bases line up with TRBD2. Germline CDR1 reads PRHDT; CDR2 reads FYEKMQ (reference sequence). V was clipped by 1 base and J by 6 bases; unmatched bases: 7. CDR3 size: 16 residues. CDR3 in amino acids: CASSLETSGMFNEQFF. Here the CDR3 DNA reads TGTGCCAGCAGCTTAGAGACTAGCGGTATGTTCAATGAGCAGTTCTTC.

A note on this clone: The same CDR3 is also encoded by other DNA sequences in this sample. The chain uses TRBV27 and TRBJ2-1; no firm D call. The germline V and J ends were trimmed by 2 bases and 4 bases, with 6 bases remaining between them. The CDR3 covers 13 residues. Germline V lookup: CDR1 MNHEY, CDR2 SMNVEV (reference sequence). CDR3 loop: CASSLDGYNEQFF. In DNA, the CDR3 is TGTGCCAGCAGTTTAGACGGGTACAATGAGCAGTTCTTC.

The chain has TRBV29-1 and TRBJ2-7, with TRBD1 identical over 8 bases. The CDR3 is 16 residues long. CDR1 is SQVTM, CDR2 ANQGSEA, per germline. The J segment lost 3 bases and the V segment lost 0 bases, leaving 10 bases of the junction unmatched. CDR3 sequence (DNA): TGCAGCGTTGAAGATCTTCGCACAGGGGGAAACTACGAGCAGTACTTC. Protein: CSVEDLRTGGNYEQYF.